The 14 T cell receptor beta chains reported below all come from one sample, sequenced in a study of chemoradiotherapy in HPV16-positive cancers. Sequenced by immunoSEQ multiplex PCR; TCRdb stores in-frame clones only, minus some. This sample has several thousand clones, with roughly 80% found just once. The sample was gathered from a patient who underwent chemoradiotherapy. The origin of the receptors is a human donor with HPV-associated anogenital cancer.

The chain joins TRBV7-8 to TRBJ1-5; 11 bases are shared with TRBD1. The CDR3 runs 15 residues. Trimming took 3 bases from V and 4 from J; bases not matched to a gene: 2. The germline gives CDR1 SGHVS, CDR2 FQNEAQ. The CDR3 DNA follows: TGTGCCAGCAGCTTCGGGACAGGGGGAAATCAGCCCCAGCATTTT. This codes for CASSFGTGGNQPQHF. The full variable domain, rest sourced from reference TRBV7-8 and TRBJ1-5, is GAGVSQSPRYKVAKRGQDVALRCDPISGHVSLFWYQQALGQGPEFLTYFQNEAQLDKSGLPSDRFFAERPEGSVSTLKIQRTQQEDSAVYLCASSFGTGGNQPQHFGDGTRLSIL.

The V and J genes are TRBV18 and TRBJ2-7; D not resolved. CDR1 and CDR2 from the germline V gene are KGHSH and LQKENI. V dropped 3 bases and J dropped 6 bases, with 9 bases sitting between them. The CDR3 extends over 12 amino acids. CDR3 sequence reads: CASSPKTGEQYF. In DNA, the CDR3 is TGTGCCAGCTCACCCAAAACGGGCGAGCAGTACTTC.

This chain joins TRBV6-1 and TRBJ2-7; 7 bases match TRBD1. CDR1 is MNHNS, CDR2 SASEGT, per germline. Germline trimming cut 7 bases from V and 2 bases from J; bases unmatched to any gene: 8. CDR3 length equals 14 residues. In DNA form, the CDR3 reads TGTGCCAGCAATAGACAGGGAAGGACCTACGAGCAGTACTTC. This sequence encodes CASNRQGRTYEQYF.

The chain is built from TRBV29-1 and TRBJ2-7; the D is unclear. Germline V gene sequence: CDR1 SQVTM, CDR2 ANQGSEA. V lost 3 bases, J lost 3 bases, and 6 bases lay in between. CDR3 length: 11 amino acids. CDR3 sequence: CSVEVNYEQYF. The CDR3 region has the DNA TGCAGCGTTGAGGTAAACTACGAGCAGTACTTC.

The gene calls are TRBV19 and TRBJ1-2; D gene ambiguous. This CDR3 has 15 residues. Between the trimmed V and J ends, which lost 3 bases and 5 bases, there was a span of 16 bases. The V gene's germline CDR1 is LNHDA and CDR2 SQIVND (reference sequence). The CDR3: CASSISRETPYGYTF. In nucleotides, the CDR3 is TGTGCCAGTAGTATTAGCCGCGAAACCCCTTATGGCTACACCTTC.

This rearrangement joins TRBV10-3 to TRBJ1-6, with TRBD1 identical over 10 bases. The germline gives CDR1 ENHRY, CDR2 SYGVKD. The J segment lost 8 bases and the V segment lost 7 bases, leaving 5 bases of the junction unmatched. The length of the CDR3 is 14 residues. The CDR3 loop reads CAIKKTGGDSPLHF. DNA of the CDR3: TGTGCCATCAAAAAGACAGGGGGCGATTCACCCCTCCACTTT.

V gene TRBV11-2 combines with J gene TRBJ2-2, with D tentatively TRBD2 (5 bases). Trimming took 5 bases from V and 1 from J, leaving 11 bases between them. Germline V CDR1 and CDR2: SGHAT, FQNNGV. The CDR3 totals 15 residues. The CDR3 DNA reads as TGTGCCAGCAGCCCCGGACTGATGAACACCGGGGAGCTGTTTTTT. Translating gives CASSPGLMNTGELFF.

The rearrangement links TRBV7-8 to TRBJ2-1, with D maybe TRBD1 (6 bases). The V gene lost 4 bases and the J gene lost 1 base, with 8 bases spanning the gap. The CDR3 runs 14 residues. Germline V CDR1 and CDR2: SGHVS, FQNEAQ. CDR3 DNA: TGTGCCAGCAGCTACAGGGCGTCCTACAATGAGCAGTTCTTC. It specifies CASSYRASYNEQFF. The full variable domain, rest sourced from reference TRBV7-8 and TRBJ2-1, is GAGVSQSPRYKVAKRGQDVALRCDPISGHVSLFWYQQALGQGPEFLTYFQNEAQLDKSGLPSDRFFAERPEGSVSTLKIQRTQQEDSAVYLCASSYRASYNEQFFGPGTRLTVL.

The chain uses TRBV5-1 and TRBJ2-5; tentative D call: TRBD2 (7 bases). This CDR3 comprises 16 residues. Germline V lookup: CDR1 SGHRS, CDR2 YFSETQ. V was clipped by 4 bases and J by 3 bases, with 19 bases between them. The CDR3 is CASSKNGGPTEETQYF. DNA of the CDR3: TGCGCCAGCAGCAAAAACGGGGGGCCAACCGAAGAGACCCAGTACTTC.

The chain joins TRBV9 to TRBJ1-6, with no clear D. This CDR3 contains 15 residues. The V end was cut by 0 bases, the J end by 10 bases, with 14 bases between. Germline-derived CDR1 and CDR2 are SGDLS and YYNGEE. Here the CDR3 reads CASSVESASGSPLHF. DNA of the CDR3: TGTGCCAGCAGCGTAGAATCGGCCTCGGGATCACCCCTCCACTTT. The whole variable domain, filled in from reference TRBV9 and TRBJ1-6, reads DSGVTQTPKHLITATGQRVTLRCSPRSGDLSVYWYQQSLDQGLQFLIQYYNGEERAKGNILERFSAQQFPDLHSELNLSSLELGDSALYFCASSVESASGSPLHFGNGTRLTVT.

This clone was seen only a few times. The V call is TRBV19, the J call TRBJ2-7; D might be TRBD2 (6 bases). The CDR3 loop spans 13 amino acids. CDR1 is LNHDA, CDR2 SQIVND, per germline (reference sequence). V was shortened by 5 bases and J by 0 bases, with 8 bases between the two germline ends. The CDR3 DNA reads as TGTGCCAGTAGTCAGACTAGCTCCTACGAGCAGTACTTC. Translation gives CASSQTSSYEQYF.

CDR3 bases: TGTGCCAGCGGGAGCACCTACAATGAGCAGTTCTTC. This sequence encodes CASGSTYNEQFF. This chain connects TRBV6-5 to TRBJ2-1, with a weak D call TRBD2 (5 bases). Per the germline V gene, CDR1 is MNHEY and CDR2 is SVGAGI. V was pared by 8 bases and J by 2 bases, with 7 bases between. This CDR3 comprises 12 residues.

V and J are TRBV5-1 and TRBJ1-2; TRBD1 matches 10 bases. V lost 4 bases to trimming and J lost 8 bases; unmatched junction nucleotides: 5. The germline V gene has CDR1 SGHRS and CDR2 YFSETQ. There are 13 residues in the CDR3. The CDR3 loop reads CASSNGQGEGYTF. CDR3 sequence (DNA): TGCGCCAGCAGCAACGGACAGGGGGAAGGCTACACCTTC.

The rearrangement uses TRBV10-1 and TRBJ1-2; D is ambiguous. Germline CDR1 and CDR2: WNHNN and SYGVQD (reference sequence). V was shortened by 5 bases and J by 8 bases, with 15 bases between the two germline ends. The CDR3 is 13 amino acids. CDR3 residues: CASSPRARGGYTF. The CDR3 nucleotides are TGCGCCAGCAGTCCCCGAGCCCGGGGAGGCTACACCTTC.